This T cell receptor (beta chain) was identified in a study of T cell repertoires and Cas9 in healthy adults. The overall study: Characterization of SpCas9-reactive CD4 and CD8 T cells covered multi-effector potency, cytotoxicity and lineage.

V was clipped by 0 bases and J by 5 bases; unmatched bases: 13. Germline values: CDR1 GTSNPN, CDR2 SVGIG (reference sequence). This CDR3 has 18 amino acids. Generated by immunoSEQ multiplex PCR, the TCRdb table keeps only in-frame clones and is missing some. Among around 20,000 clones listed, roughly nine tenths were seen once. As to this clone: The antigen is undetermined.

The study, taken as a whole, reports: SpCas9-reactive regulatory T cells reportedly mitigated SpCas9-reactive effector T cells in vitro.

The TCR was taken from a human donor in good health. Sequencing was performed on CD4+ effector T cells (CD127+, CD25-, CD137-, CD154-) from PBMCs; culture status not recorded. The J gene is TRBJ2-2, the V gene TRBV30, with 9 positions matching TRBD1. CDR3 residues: CAWSVVGTGNSLTGELFF. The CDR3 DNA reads TGTGCCTGGAGTGTTGTTGGGACAGGGAATTCCCTTACCGGGGAGCTGTTTTTT.